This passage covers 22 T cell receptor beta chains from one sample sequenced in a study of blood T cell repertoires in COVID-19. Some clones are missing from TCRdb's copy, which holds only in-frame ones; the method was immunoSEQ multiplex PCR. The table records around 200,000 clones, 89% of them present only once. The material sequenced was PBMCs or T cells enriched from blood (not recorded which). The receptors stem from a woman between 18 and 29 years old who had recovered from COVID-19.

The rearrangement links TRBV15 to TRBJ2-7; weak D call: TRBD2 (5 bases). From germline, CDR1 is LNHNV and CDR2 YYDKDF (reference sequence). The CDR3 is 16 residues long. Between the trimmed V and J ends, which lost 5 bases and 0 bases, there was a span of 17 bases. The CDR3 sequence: CATSPEGGYGSYEQYF. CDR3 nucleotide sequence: TGTGCCACCAGCCCCGAAGGAGGCTACGGCTCCTACGAGCAGTACTTC.

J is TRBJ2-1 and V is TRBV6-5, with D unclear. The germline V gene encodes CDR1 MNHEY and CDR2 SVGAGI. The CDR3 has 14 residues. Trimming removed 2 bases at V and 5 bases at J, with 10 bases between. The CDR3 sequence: CASSYVSFDNEQFF. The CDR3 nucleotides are TGTGCCAGCAGTTACGTGTCGTTCGACAATGAGCAGTTCTTC.

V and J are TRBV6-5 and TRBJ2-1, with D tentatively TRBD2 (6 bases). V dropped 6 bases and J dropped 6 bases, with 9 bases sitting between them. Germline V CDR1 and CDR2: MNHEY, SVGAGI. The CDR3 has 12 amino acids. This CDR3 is CASRGGPNEQFF. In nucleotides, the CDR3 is TGTGCCAGCAGAGGAGGGCCCAATGAGCAGTTCTTC.

CDR3 loop: CASSLPYEQYF. The CDR3 DNA reads TGCGCCAGCAGCCTTCCCTACGAGCAGTACTTC. V gene TRBV5-1 combines with J gene TRBJ2-7, with D uncertain. Looked up from germline, CDR1 is SGHRS and CDR2 is YFSETQ. V was shortened by 4 bases and J by 2 bases, with 4 bases between the two germline ends. This CDR3 comprises 11 residues.

CDR3 sequence: CAWSSGTTEWSTDTQYF. CDR3 in DNA: TGTGCCTGGAGTTCCGGGACTACCGAATGGAGCACAGATACGCAGTATTTT. The chain joins TRBV30 to TRBJ2-3; TRBD2 matches 7 bases. This CDR3 has 17 residues. Germline assignment: CDR1 GTSNPN and CDR2 SVGIG (reference sequence). Trimming cost V 2 bases and J 0 bases; bases outside gene matches: 11.

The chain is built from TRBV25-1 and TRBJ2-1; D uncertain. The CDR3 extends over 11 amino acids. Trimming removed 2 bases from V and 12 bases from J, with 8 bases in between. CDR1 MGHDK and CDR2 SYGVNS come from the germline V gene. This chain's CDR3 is CASSETNRQFF. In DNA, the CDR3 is TGTGCCAGCAGTGAAACTAATCGGCAGTTCTTC.

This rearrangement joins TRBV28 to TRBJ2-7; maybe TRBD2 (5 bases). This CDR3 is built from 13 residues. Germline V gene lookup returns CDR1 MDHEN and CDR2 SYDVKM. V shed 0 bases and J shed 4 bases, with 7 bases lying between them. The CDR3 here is CASSLWTKYEQYF. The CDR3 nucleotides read TGTGCCAGCAGTTTATGGACTAAGTACGAGCAGTACTTC.

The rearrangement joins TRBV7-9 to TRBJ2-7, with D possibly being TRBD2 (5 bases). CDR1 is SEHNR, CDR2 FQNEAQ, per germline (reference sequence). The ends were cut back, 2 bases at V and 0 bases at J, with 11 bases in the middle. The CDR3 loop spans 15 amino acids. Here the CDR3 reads CASSLPLGVSYEQYF. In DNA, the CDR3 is TGTGCCAGCAGCTTACCCCTCGGGGTCTCCTACGAGCAGTACTTC.

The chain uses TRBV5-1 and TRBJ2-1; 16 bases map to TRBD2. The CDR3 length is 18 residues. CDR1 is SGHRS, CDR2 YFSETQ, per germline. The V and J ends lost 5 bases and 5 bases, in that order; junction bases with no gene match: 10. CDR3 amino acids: CASSFVGGLAGGDNEQFF. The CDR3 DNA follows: TGCGCCAGCAGTTTCGTCGGGGGACTAGCGGGAGGGGACAATGAGCAGTTCTTC.

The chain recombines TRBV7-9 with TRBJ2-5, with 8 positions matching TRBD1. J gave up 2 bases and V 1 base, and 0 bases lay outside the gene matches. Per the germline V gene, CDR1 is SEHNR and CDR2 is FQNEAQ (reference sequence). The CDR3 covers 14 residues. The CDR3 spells CASSLDRGQETQYF. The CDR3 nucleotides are TGTGCCAGCAGCTTAGACAGGGGGCAAGAGACCCAGTACTTC.

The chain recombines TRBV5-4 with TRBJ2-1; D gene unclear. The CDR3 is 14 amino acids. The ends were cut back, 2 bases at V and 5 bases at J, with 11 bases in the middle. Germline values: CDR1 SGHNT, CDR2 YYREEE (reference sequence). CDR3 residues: CASSFLGEDNEQFF. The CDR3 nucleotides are TGTGCCAGCAGCTTTTTAGGCGAGGACAATGAGCAGTTCTTC.

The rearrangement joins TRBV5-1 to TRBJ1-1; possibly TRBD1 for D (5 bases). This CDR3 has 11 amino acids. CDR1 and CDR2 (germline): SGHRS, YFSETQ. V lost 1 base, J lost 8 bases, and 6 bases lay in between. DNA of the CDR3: TGCGCCAGCAGCTTGAGGGGCGAAGCTTTCTTT. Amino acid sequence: CASSLRGEAFF.

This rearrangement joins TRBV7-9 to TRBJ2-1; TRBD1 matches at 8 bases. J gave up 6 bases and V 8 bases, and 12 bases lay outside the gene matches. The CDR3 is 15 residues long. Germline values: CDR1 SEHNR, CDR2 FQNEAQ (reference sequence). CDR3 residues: CASGTRTGLFNEQFF. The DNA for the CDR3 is TGTGCCAGCGGTACCCGGACAGGGTTGTTCAATGAGCAGTTCTTC.

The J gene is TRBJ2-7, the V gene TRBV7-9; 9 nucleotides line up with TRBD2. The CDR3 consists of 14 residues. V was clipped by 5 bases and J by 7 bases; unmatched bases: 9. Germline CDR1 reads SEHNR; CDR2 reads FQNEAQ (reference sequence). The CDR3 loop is CASSPLAGGWEQYF. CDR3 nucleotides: TGTGCCAGCAGCCCCCTCGCGGGAGGGTGGGAGCAGTACTTC.

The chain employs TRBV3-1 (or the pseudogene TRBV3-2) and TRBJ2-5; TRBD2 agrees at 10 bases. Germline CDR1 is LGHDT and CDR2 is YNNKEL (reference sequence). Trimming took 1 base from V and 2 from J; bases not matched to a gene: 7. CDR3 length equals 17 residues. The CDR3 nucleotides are TGTGCCAGCAGCCAAGGAGGGAAGCGGGGGGGACAAGAGACCCAGTACTTC. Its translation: CASSQGGKRGGQETQYF.

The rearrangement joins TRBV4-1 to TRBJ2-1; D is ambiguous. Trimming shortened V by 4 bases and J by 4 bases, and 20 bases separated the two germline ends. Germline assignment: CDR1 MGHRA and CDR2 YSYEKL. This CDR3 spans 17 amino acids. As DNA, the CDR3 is TGCGCCAGCAGCCGCAACCCCGCGACTTCAAATTACAATGAGCAGTTCTTC. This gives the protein CASSRNPATSNYNEQFF.

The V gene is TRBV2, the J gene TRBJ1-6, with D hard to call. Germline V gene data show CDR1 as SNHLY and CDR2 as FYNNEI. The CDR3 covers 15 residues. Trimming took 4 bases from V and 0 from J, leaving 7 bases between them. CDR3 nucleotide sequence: TGTGCCAGCAGTGTGGGGAGCTCCTATAATTCACCCCTCCACTTT. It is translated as CASSVGSSYNSPLHF.

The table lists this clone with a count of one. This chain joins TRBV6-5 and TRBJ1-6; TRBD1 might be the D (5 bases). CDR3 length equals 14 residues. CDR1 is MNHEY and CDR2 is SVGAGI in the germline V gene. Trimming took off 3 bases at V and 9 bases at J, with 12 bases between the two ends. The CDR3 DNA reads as TGTGCCAGCAGTTATGGTCAGGGAGGTTCACCCCTCCACTTT. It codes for CASSYGQGGSPLHF.

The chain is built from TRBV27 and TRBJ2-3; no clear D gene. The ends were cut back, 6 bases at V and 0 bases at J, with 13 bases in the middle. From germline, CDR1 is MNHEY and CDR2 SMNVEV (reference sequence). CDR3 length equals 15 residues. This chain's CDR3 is CASSRLVTSTDTQYF. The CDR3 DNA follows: TGTGCCAGCAGCAGACTGGTTACTAGCACAGATACGCAGTATTTT.

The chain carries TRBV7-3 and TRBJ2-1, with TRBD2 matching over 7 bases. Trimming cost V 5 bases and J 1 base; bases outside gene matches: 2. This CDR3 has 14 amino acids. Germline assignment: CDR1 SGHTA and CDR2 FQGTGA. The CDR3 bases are TGTGCCAGCAGCCGGGACTATTCCTACAATGAGCAGTTCTTC. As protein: CASSRDYSYNEQFF.

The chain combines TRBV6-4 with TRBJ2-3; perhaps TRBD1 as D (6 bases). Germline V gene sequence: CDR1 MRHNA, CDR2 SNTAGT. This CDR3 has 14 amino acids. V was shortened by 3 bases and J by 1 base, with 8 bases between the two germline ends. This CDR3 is CASSDNRGTDTQYF. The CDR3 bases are TGTGCCAGCAGTGATAACAGGGGCACAGATACGCAGTATTTT.

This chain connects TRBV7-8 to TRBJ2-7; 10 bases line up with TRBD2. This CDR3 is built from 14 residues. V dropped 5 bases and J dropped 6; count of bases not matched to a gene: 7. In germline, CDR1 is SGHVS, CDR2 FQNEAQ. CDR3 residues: CASSHSTSGREQYF. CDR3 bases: TGTGCCAGCAGCCATTCGACTAGCGGGCGCGAGCAGTACTTC.